Reported below is one TCR beta chain. What it binds is unknown. TCRdb's table, derived via immunoSEQ multiplex PCR, lists solely in-frame clones and lacks some. The sample consists of almost 700,000 clones, approximately 90% of them appearing once. These data are taken from a study of shared clonotypes between healthy human individuals. Study summary: Each donor contributed plates that comprised three CD4 naive, three CD4 memory, two CD8 naive and one CD8 memory.

CD8 cells regarded as naive lacked CD45RO, were positively chosen for CCR7, and omitted terminally differentiated effector memory CD45RA+ cells. Germline CDR1 is SQVTM and CDR2 is ANQGSEA. The CDR3 consists of 13 residues. The J segment lost 0 bases and the V segment lost 6 bases, leaving 1 base of the junction unmatched. Findings of the study overall: Estimated richness values were generally larger in naive subsets than in memory subsets. Clonotype sharing levels among donors were expected to vary with sequencing depth.

The sample consisted of naive CD8+ T cells sorted from blood. This clonotype was obtained from a man aged 25 to 40 in good health. The rearrangement uses TRBV29-1 and TRBJ1-1; 10 nucleotides line up with TRBD1. CDR3 DNA: TGCAGCGTGGACAGGGGGATGAACACTGAAGCTTTCTTT. Its protein product is CSVDRGMNTEAFF.